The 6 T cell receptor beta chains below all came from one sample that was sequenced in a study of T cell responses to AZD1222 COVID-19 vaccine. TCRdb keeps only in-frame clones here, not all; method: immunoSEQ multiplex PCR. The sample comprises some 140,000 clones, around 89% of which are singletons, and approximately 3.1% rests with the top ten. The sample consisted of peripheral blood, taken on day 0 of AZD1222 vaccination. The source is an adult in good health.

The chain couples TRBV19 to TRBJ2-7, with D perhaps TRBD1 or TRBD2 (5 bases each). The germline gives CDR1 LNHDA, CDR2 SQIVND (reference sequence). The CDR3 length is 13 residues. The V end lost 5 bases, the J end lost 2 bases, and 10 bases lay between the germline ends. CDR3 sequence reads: CASSVGTAYEQYF. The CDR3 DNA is TGTGCCAGTAGTGTTGGGACCGCCTACGAGCAGTACTTC.

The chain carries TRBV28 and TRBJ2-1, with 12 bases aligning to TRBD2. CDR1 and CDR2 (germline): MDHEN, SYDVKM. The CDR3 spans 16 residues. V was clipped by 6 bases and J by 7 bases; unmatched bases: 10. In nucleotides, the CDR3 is TGTGCCAGCAGGGCGGCCTCCGGGACTAGCGGGAATGAGCAGTTCTTC. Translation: CASRAASGTSGNEQFF.

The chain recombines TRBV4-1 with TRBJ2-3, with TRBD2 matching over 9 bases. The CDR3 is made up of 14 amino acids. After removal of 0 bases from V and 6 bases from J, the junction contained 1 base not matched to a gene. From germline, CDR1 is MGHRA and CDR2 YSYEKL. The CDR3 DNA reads TGCGCCAGCAGCCAAGATCTAGCGGGGGATACGCAGTATTTT. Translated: CASSQDLAGDTQYF.

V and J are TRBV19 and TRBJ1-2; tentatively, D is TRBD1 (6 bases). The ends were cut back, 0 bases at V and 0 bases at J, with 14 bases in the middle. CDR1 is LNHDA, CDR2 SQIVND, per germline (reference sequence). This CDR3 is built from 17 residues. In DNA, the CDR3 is TGTGCCAGTAGTATAGATGCGAGACAGGTCTCTAACTATGGCTACACCTTC. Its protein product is CASSIDARQVSNYGYTF.

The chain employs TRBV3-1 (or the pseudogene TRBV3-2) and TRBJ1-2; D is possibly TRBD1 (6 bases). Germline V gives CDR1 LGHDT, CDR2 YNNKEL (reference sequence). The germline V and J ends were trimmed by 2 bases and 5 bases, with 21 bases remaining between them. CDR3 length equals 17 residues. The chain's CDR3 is CASSQTIGEGGSYGYTF. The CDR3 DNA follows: TGTGCCAGCAGCCAAACCATAGGGGAGGGGGGATCGTATGGCTACACCTTC.

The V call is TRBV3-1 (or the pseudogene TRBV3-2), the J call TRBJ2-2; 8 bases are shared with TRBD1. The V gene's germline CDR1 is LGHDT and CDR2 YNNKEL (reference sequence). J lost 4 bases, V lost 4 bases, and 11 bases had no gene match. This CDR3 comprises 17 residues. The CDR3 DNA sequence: TGTGCCAGCAGCCCTTCCGCCGGACAGGGCGTCACCGGGGAGCTGTTTTTT. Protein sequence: CASSPSAGQGVTGELFF.